Sequencing of this TCR beta chain was carried out in a study of Graves' ophthalmopathy and Graves' hyperthyroidism. The overall study: The collection of peripheral blood took place at initial diagnosis, before any treatment. The study, taken as a whole, reports: Sensitivity of roughly 64% and specificity of less than 75% were achieved by the model that predicted ophthalmopathy progression.

Germline V gives CDR1 MGHRA, CDR2 YSYEKL. V lost 4 bases, J lost 2 bases, and 13 bases stayed unmatched. This CDR3 contains 17 residues. RNA transcripts were the source from which TCR beta CDR3 regions were amplified. In the first round, RT-PCR was carried out with HTBI primers, and a multiplex PCR formed the second round. TCRdb re-called the multiplex PCR reads with MiXCR, one entry per CDR3 protein. This table holds 200,000 to 300,000 distinct CDR3 sequences, 45% found once. Details on this clonotype: The target antigen is unknown.

Other autoimmune diseases, uncontrolled infections, pregnancy and lactation each led to patient exclusion. As the starting material, more than 7.5 ml of fresh peripheral blood yielded the PBMCs. The chain is built from TRBV4-1 and TRBJ1-1; 7 nucleotides agree with TRBD1. The sequence was collected from an adult man with Graves' ophthalmopathy. The sample was peripheral blood. The CDR3 protein is CASSPYRGATGNTEAFF. The DNA for the CDR3 is TGCGCCAGCAGCCCTTACAGGGGAGCGACCGGTAACACTGAAGCTTTCTTT.